Shown below are 27 T cell receptor beta chains from a single sample sequenced in a study of CD8+ T cells in alopecia areata. TCR sequencing used cDNA made by reverse transcription of extracted RNA. The assay was immunoSEQ multiplex PCR, and TCRdb's table has in-frame clones only and misses some. The top ten clones hold under 15% of a sample with fewer than 200,000 clones, 50% to 75% of them seen once. The sequenced sample was CD4+ T cells sorted from blood, obtained at week 0. The receptors were sampled from a human donor with alopecia areata.

The chain carries TRBV19 and TRBJ2-5, with D unclear. The CDR3 contains 11 residues. V lost 8 bases and J 5 bases, leaving 9 bases between the germline ends. Germline V gene lookup returns CDR1 LNHDA and CDR2 SQIVND (reference sequence). This CDR3 reads CASQRWETQYF. CDR3 bases: TGTGCCAGTCAACGGTGGGAGACCCAGTACTTC.

The gene calls are TRBV4-1 and TRBJ1-5; D call uncertain. This CDR3 has 16 residues. V was trimmed by 0 bases and J by 3 bases, leaving 12 bases between them. Germline values: CDR1 MGHRA, CDR2 YSYEKL. The CDR3 DNA follows: TGCGCCAGCAGCCAAGATGGGTGGAGGGACAATCAGCCCCAGCATTTT. This encodes CASSQDGWRDNQPQHF.

The CDR3 DNA is TGCAGCGTAGACTATGCCGGGACAGGGAGGAACACTGAAGCTTTCTTT. Translating it yields CSVDYAGTGRNTEAFF. The chain uses TRBV29-1 and TRBJ1-1, with 9 bases identical to TRBD1. Per germline, CDR1 SQVTM and CDR2 ANQGSEA. CDR3 length: 16 residues. V lost 6 bases, J lost 1 base, and 12 bases stayed unmatched.

V usage is TRBV29-1 and J usage is TRBJ1-1; TRBD1 is a possible D gene (5 bases). V was clipped by 6 bases and J by 0 bases, with 11 bases between them. Germline CDR1 and CDR2: SQVTM and ANQGSEA. The CDR3 runs 13 residues. The CDR3, as DNA: TGCAGCGTATCAGGGTTAGTGAACACTGAAGCTTTCTTT. Translation gives CSVSGLVNTEAFF.

This chain connects TRBV10-3 to TRBJ2-7, with 7 positions matching TRBD2. After removal of 10 bases from V and 1 base from J, the junction contained 7 bases not matched to a gene. CDR1 and CDR2 from the germline V gene are ENHRY and SYGVKD. The CDR3 has 13 amino acids. CDR3 sequence reads: CATTYSGSYEQYF. In nucleotides, the CDR3 is TGTGCCACAACATATAGCGGGTCCTACGAGCAGTACTTC.

The chain links TRBV14 to TRBJ1-2; D remains ambiguous. Trimming shortened V by 1 base and J by 2 bases, and 5 bases separated the two germline ends. The CDR3 covers 13 residues. Germline CDR1 and CDR2: SGHDN and FVKESK. The CDR3, as DNA: TGTGCCAGCAGCCAAGTGTCCAACTATGGCTACACCTTC. Translation gives CASSQVSNYGYTF.

The table lists this clone with a count of one. J is TRBJ1-2 and V is TRBV2, with D uncertain. The CDR3 sequence is 13 residues long. Trimming removed 8 bases from V and 4 bases from J, with 14 bases in between. The germline gives CDR1 SNHLY, CDR2 FYNNEI. The CDR3 DNA sequence: TGTGCCAGCTCCATCGGTCCTGGCTATGGCTACACCTTC. Its protein is CASSIGPGYGYTF.

The V gene is TRBV19, the J gene TRBJ1-6; 8 bases agree with TRBD1. The CDR3 is 11 amino acids. Germline V gives CDR1 LNHDA, CDR2 SQIVND (reference sequence). Trimming took 4 bases from V and 14 from J; bases not matched to a gene: 1. For the CDR3, the DNA is TGTGCCAGTAGTACACAGGGGGCCCTCCACTTT. Amino acid sequence: CASSTQGALHF. The full variable domain, completed using reference TRBV19 and TRBJ1-6, is DGGITQSPKYLFRKEGQNVTLSCEQNLNHDAMYWYRQDPGQGLRLIYYSQIVNDFQKGDIAEGYSVSREKKESFPLTVTSAQKNPTAFYLCASSTQGALHFGNGTRLTVT.

The gene calls are TRBV27 and TRBJ2-7; possibly TRBD1 or TRBD2 for D (6 bases each). The germline CDR1 and CDR2 sequences are MNHEY and SMNVEV (reference sequence). This CDR3 spans 14 amino acids. V lost 2 bases, J lost 3 bases, and 11 bases lay in between. This CDR3 reads CASSLGRGGYEQYF. CDR3 DNA sequence: TGTGCCAGCAGTTTAGGCAGGGGAGGCTACGAGCAGTACTTC.

CDR3 nucleotides: TGTGCCAGCAGCGGAACAGGGGGCCTAGAGACCCAGTACTTC. Amino acid sequence: CASSGTGGLETQYF. The chain has TRBV7-9 and TRBJ2-5, with 9 bases aligning to TRBD1. J gave up 4 bases and V 5 bases, and 5 bases lay outside the gene matches. The CDR3 length is 14 residues. Germline assignment: CDR1 SEHNR and CDR2 FQNEAQ (reference sequence).

This clone is a singleton in its sample. The V gene is TRBV6-1, the J gene TRBJ2-3, with TRBD1 identical over 9 bases. Germline CDR1 reads MNHNS; CDR2 reads SASEGT. After removal of 4 bases from V and 5 bases from J, the junction contained 1 base not matched to a gene. This CDR3 comprises 13 residues. The CDR3 protein is CASSATGGDTQYF. CDR3 DNA sequence: TGTGCCAGCAGTGCGACAGGGGGAGATACGCAGTATTTT.

This clone was counted a single time. The gene calls are TRBV28 and TRBJ2-7; 11 nucleotides match TRBD1. CDR1 is MDHEN, CDR2 SYDVKM, per germline. The CDR3 is 15 residues long. Trimming cost V 3 bases and J 2 bases; bases outside gene matches: 3. The CDR3 DNA sequence: TGTGCCAGCAGTTTGGCGGGACAGGGGGCCTACGAGCAGTACTTC. Translated: CASSLAGQGAYEQYF.

This clone was counted only a few times. The V gene is TRBV6-5, the J gene TRBJ1-1, with D perhaps matching TRBD1 (5 bases). The germline V and J ends were trimmed by 4 bases and 11 bases, with 20 bases remaining between them. Germline lookup yields CDR1 MNHEY and CDR2 SVGAGI. This CDR3 spans 14 amino acids. CDR3 loop: CASSFTEGHRRAFF. The CDR3 coding sequence is TGTGCCAGCAGTTTCACAGAGGGGCACAGACGGGCTTTCTTT.

The CDR3 DNA follows: TGTGCCAGCAGTAGAAGACAGGGGAATCAGCCCCAGCATTTT. It is translated as CASSRRQGNQPQHF. The chain carries TRBV6-5 and TRBJ1-5; 8 nucleotides line up with TRBD1. Germline loops: CDR1 MNHEY, CDR2 SVGAGI. The V gene end was trimmed by 5 bases and the J gene end by 4 bases; junction bases not matched to a gene: 4. This CDR3 contains 14 residues.

The V gene is TRBV4-1, the J gene TRBJ1-1; D is unresolved. The CDR3 spans 14 residues. CDR1 is MGHRA, CDR2 YSYEKL, per germline. Between the trimmed V and J ends, which lost 1 base and 1 base, there was a span of 7 bases. CDR3: CASSQGRSNTEAFF. In nucleotides, the CDR3 is TGCGCCAGCAGCCAAGGGAGGTCGAACACTGAAGCTTTCTTT.

Only one count was recorded for this clone. Written as DNA, the CDR3 is TGTGCCAGCAGCCAAGAAGCCCAGGGGGCGCCTGGGGCCAACGTCCTGACTTTC. Its translation: CASSQEAQGAPGANVLTF. The chain employs TRBV4-2 and TRBJ2-6; 8 bases align to TRBD1. CDR1 and CDR2 from the germline V gene are LGHNA and YNFKEQ. Trimming removed 0 bases from V and 2 bases from J; junction bases left unmatched: 6. The CDR3 sequence is 18 residues long.

V is TRBV28 and J is TRBJ1-5, with 10 bases identical to TRBD1. The CDR3 is 19 residues long. Germline assignment: CDR1 MDHEN and CDR2 SYDVKM. The V segment lost 0 bases and the J segment 0 bases; nucleotides outside the gene matches: 8. The CDR3 reads CASSLWFGTGASSNQPQHF. DNA for the CDR3: TGTGCCAGCAGTTTATGGTTCGGGACAGGGGCCTCTAGCAATCAGCCCCAGCATTTT.

The genes are TRBV7-8 and TRBJ2-7; 7 bases map to TRBD1. Per germline, CDR1 SGHVS and CDR2 FQNEAQ. This CDR3 comprises 14 residues. The V segment lost 4 bases and the J segment 2 bases; nucleotides outside the gene matches: 5. CDR3 sequence (DNA): TGTGCCAGCAGCTCTTACGGACAGGCCTACGAGCAGTACTTC. It encodes CASSSYGQAYEQYF.

The genes are TRBV5-6 and TRBJ1-2; unclear D gene. Deletions cut 3 bases from V and 7 bases from J, with 10 bases between. The germline gives CDR1 SGHDT, CDR2 YYEEEE. This CDR3 is 12 amino acids long. For the CDR3, the DNA is TGTGCCAGCAGCTCTCCAAATGGTGGCTACACCTTC. Its protein is CASSSPNGGYTF.

This clone was observed a few times. This sequence joins TRBV29-1 and TRBJ2-2, with D unclear. Germline assignment: CDR1 SQVTM and CDR2 ANQGSEA. The CDR3 loop spans 14 amino acids. V lost 5 bases and J 4 bases, leaving 14 bases between the germline ends. The CDR3 is CSVTIGMGTGELFF. CDR3 coding DNA: TGCAGCGTTACGATCGGTATGGGCACCGGGGAGCTGTTTTTT.

The chain combines TRBV6-1 with TRBJ1-2; D is uncertain. Trimming took 6 bases from V and 4 from J, leaving 12 bases between them. The germline V gene has CDR1 MNHNS and CDR2 SASEGT. This CDR3 is 13 amino acids long. This CDR3 reads CASSPSEAYGYTF. CDR3 nucleotide sequence: TGTGCCAGCAGCCCCTCTGAAGCCTATGGCTACACCTTC.

J is TRBJ2-2 and V is TRBV29-1; 12 bases align to TRBD1. The CDR3 runs 13 residues. CDR1 SQVTM and CDR2 ANQGSEA come from the germline V gene. CDR3 DNA: TGCAGTACGGGACAGGGGGCGCCCGGGGAGCTGTTTTTT. As protein: CSTGQGAPGELFF.

The rearrangement links TRBV5-6 to TRBJ1-2; no clear D gene. The CDR3 covers 14 residues. V shed 0 bases and J shed 3 bases, with 9 bases lying between them. CDR1 is SGHDT and CDR2 is YYEEEE in the germline V gene. The CDR3 reads CASSLAGSYYGYTF. CDR3 DNA sequence: TGTGCCAGCAGCTTGGCCGGGAGTTACTATGGCTACACCTTC.

This clone was counted only a few times. The V gene is TRBV7-2, the J gene TRBJ2-3; D is ambiguous. Trimming pared 1 base from V and 7 bases from J, leaving 12 bases between. Germline-derived CDR1 and CDR2 are SGHTA and FQGNSA. The CDR3 spans 14 residues. The CDR3 is CASSLELASNTQYF. CDR3 nucleotides: TGTGCCAGCAGCTTAGAGTTGGCGTCAAATACGCAGTATTTT.

This sequence joins TRBV19 and TRBJ1-1; no definite D call. This CDR3 has 13 amino acids. From germline, CDR1 is LNHDA and CDR2 SQIVND (reference sequence). V was shortened by 5 bases and J by 0 bases, with 7 bases between the two germline ends. DNA of the CDR3: TGTGCCAGTAGTGGCGCGGTGAACACTGAAGCTTTCTTT. It translates to CASSGAVNTEAFF.

The rearrangement uses TRBV7-2 and TRBJ2-7; D is perhaps TRBD1 or TRBD2 (6 bases each). CDR1 and CDR2 (germline): SGHTA, FQGNSA. With 3 bases removed from V and 6 bases from J, the gap between germline ends came to 12 bases. This CDR3 comprises 13 residues. The CDR3 protein is CASSLGGPGEQYF. Written as DNA, the CDR3 is TGTGCCAGCAGCTTGGGGGGCCCGGGCGAGCAGTACTTC. Looking up the rest from reference TRBV7-2 and TRBJ2-7 gives the full variable domain: GAGVSQSPSNKVTEKGKDVELRCDPISGHTALYWYRQSLGQGLEFLIYFQGNSAPDKSGLPSDRFSAERTGGSVSTLTIQRTQQEDSAVYLCASSLGGPGEQYFGPGTRLTVT.

The V gene is TRBV4-2, the J gene TRBJ2-7; 10 nucleotides agree with TRBD2. The CDR3 extends over 19 amino acids. V lost 0 bases to trimming and J lost 6 bases; unmatched junction nucleotides: 17. Germline V lookup: CDR1 LGHNA, CDR2 YNFKEQ. CDR3: CASSQDRGLGVAGGGEQYF. The CDR3 DNA sequence: TGTGCCAGCAGCCAAGATCGTGGCTTGGGCGTAGCGGGGGGTGGCGAGCAGTACTTC.